The clone carrying this T cell receptor beta chain was counted a few times. Then a second PCR, running roughly 7 to 11 cycles, was carried out with a sample-barcoded 5' primer and a J-beta primer mix. Tags on each cDNA molecule came from a template-switch adaptor with 12 random nucleotides. TCRdb reprocessed the 5' RACE reads via MiXCR and lists one record per CDR3 protein. The sample carries about 810,000 distinct CDR3 sequences, 36% recorded once. This record comes from a study of blood T cells in healthy people across ages. Germline V CDR1 and CDR2: SQVTM, ANQGSEA. The CDR3 covers 16 residues. V gave up 7 bases and J gave up 3 bases, with 24 bases separating them.

Sequenced: blood. The gene calls are TRBV29-1 and TRBJ1-2; D perhaps matches TRBD1 (6 bases). This TCR was recovered from a man aged 18 to 29 in good health. CDR3 loop: CSAHGGLRGFYYGYTF. The CDR3, as DNA: TGCAGCGCCCACGGGGGCCTGCGGGGGTTTTACTATGGCTACACCTTC.